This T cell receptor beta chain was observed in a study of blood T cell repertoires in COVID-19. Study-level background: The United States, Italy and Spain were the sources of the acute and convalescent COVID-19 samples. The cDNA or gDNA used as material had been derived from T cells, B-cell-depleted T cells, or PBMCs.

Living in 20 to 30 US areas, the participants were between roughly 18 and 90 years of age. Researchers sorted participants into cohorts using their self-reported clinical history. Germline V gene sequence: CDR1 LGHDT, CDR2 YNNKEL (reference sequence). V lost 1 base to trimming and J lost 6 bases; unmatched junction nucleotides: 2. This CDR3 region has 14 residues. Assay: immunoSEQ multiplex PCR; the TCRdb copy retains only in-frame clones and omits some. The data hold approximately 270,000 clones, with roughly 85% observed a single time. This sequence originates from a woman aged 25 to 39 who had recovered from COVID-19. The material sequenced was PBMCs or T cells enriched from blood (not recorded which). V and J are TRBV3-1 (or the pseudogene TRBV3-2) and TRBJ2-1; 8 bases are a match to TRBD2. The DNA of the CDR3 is TGTGCCAGCAGCCAAGCGGGGGGGCTCAATGAGCAGTTCTTC. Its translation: CASSQAGGLNEQFF.